This entry features one TCR beta chain sequence. In germline, CDR1 is LNHNV, CDR2 YYDKDF (reference sequence). This CDR3 spans 15 amino acids. V was clipped by 3 bases and J by 4 bases, with 13 bases between them. This sample stems from a study of control samples from healthy donors and cancer patients. The method was immunoSEQ multiplex PCR; TCRdb's version includes in-frame clones alone and lacks a portion of them. The sample records around 200,000 clones, about 93% being singletons. The specimen was blood. This receptor was taken from a man aged 18 to 29 in good health. The chain employs TRBV15 and TRBJ1-5, with unresolved D. The CDR3 sequence: CATSSWGSENQPQHF. CDR3 DNA: TGTGCCACCAGCAGTTGGGGATCCGAAAATCAGCCCCAGCATTTT.